The clone carrying this T cell receptor (beta chain) was seen at least ten times. The CDR3 runs 15 residues. The V end was cut by 0 bases, the J end by 4 bases, with 11 bases between. Germline lookup yields CDR1 SGHRS and CDR2 YFSETQ. This sample was included in a study of T-cell memory formation after mild COVID-19. TCRdb independently ran MiXCR on the 5' RACE reads; one entry per CDR3 protein. The sample has a few hundred thousand distinct CDR3 sequences; roughly an eighth are singletons. The sequence was obtained from a man aged 18-30 years who had mild COVID-19 (a few samples of this study predate the infection). Cell type and time point are not known. The J gene is TRBJ2-1, the V gene TRBV5-1; D may be TRBD2 (6 bases). The sequencing sample was made of PBMCs or a T cell subset sorted from them (not recorded which). In nucleotides, the CDR3 is TGCGCCAGCAGCTTGGTCGGGACTCAGTACAATGAGCAGTTCTTC. Protein: CASSLVGTQYNEQFF. The full variable domain, its missing parts supplied by reference TRBV5-1 and TRBJ2-1, is KAGVTQTPRYLIKTRGQQVTLSCSPISGHRSVSWYQQTPGQGLQFLFEYFSETQRNKGNFPGRFSGRQFSNSRSEMNVSTLELGDSALYLCASSLVGTQYNEQFFGPGTRLTVL.